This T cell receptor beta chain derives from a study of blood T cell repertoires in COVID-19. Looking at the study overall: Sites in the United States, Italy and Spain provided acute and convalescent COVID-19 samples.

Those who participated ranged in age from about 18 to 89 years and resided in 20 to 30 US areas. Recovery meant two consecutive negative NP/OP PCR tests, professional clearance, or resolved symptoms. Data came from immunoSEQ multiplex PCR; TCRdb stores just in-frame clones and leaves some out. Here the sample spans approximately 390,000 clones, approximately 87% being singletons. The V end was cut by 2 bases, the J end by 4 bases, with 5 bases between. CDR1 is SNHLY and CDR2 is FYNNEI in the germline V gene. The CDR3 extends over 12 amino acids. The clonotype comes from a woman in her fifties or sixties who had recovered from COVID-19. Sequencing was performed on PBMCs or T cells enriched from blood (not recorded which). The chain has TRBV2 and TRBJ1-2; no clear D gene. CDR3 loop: CASSERSYGYTF. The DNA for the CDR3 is TGTGCCAGCAGTGAACGGTCCTATGGCTACACCTTC. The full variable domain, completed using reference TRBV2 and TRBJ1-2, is EPEVTQTPSHQVTQMGQEVILRCVPISNHLYFYWYRQILGQKVEFLVSFYNNEISEKSEIFDDQFSVERPDGSNFTLKIRSTKLEDSAMYFCASSERSYGYTFGSGTRLTVV.